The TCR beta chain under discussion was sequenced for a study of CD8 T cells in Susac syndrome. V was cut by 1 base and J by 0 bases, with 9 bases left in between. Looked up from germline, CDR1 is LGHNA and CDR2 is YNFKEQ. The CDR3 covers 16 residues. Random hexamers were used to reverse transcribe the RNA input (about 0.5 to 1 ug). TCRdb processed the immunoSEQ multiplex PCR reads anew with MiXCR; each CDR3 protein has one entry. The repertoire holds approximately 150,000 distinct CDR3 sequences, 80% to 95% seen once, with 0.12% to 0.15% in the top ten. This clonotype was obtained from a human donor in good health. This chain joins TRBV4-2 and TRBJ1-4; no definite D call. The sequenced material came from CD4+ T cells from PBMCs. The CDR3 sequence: CASSQGHSATNEKLFF. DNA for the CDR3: TGTGCCAGCAGCCAAGGGCACTCGGCAACTAATGAAAAACTGTTTTTT.